This T cell receptor (beta chain) was identified in a study of blood T cell repertoires in COVID-19. This clone was observed once. The V and J ends lost 3 bases and 7 bases respectively, with 15 bases between them. This CDR3 spans 14 amino acids. Per germline, CDR1 MGHDK and CDR2 SYGVNS. The protocol was immunoSEQ multiplex PCR, while the TCRdb copy is restricted to in-frame clones and leaves out a portion. The sample consists of some 50,000 clones, 80% to 90% of them appearing once. Sequenced material: peripheral blood. This receptor was obtained from a human donor in a cohort sampled during active COVID-19. J is TRBJ1-1 and V is TRBV25-1; D is possibly TRBD1 (6 bases). The CDR3 DNA reads TGTGCCAGCAGTGATCTGGGTCGGGGACATGAAGCTTTCTTT. Translated: CASSDLGRGHEAFF.